This is a list of T cell receptor beta chains from one sample in a study of blood T cell repertoires in COVID-19. Generated by immunoSEQ multiplex PCR, the TCRdb table keeps only in-frame clones and is missing some. The sample holds fewer than 350,000 clones, around 90% seen once. Sequencing was carried out using peripheral blood. Receptors were obtained from a woman in her twenties or thirties with COVID-19, enrolled during active disease. CDR3s include the opening cysteine and the closing phenylalanine or tryptophan. D genes are given only for firm matches. Clone size is stated in some rows and not others, as once, few, many or a class when expanded.

cdr3_nt cdr3_aa d_call v_call cdr3_length j_call clone_size
TGTGCCAGTGGGGAGGGACTAGTCTTCAGCGAGCAGTACTTC CASGEGLVFSEQYF TRBD2 TRBV2 14 TRBJ2-7 -
TGTGCCTGGATACAGGGGGCTGGGGACTATGGCTACACCTTC CAWIQGAGDYGYTF TRBD1 TRBV30 14 TRBJ1-2 -
TGTGCCAGCAGTGTACCCGGGACAAGCACTGAAGCTTTCTTT CASSVPGTSTEAFF - TRBV27 14 TRBJ1-1 -
TGTGCCAGCAGCTTAGATCCAGGGAAGAGCACTGAAGCTTTCTTT CASSLDPGKSTEAFF - TRBV11-2 15 TRBJ1-1 once
TGTGCCAGCAGCCAGACCCGGGGTGAGCAGTTCTTC CASSQTRGEQFF - TRBV11-2 12 TRBJ2-1 -
TGCGCCAGCAGCCAAACCGCAACTTCTAGCGGGGTCCACAATGAGCAGTTCTTC CASSQTATSSGVHNEQFF TRBD2 TRBV4-1 18 TRBJ2-1 once
TGTGCCAGTAGTTTCGGACTAGCGGGAGGGCCTACCTACGAGCAGTACTTC CASSFGLAGGPTYEQYF TRBD2 TRBV19 17 TRBJ2-7 -
TGTGCCAGCAGCTTAGCGCGACAGACCATGCCTACAGAGCAGTACTTC CASSLARQTMPTEQYF - TRBV7-9 16 TRBJ2-7 once
TGCGCCAGCAGCTTGGGACTAGCGGGAGATACGCAGTATTTT CASSLGLAGDTQYF TRBD2 TRBV5-1 14 TRBJ2-3 -
TGCGCCAGCAGCGAGGGACAGGGTTATTCACCCCTCCACTTT CASSEGQGYSPLHF TRBD1 TRBV5-1 14 TRBJ1-6 -
TGTGCCACCAGTGACCGATACAATGGCTACACCTTC CATSDRYNGYTF - TRBV24-1 12 TRBJ1-2 -
TGTGCCAGCAGCTTGTCGGGATTGAACACCGGGGAGCTGTTTTTT CASSLSGLNTGELFF - TRBV5-4 15 TRBJ2-2 -
TGTGCCAGCCGGCGGGACAGGGGGCACCGAGGCTACACCTTC CASRRDRGHRGYTF TRBD1 TRBV2 14 TRBJ1-2 -
TGCGCCAGCAGCTTGACCCGGGACAGCTCTGAAGCTTTCTTT CASSLTRDSSEAFF TRBD1 TRBV5-1 14 TRBJ1-1 -
TGTGCCAGACGAGGAACCGGGACTAGCACAGATACGCAGTATTTT CARRGTGTSTDTQYF - TRBV2 15 TRBJ2-3 -
TGTGCCAGCAGTCACGAGGGGAACACTGAAGCTTTCTTT CASSHEGNTEAFF - TRBV7-2 13 TRBJ1-1 -
TGTGCCAGCTCCGCGCGGACTAGCTTTATGGGCTCCTACGAGCAGTACTTC CASSARTSFMGSYEQYF TRBD2 TRBV5-8 17 TRBJ2-7 -
TGTGCCAGCAGTGAATCGGGGCGGGGAAGGCAGCCCCAGCATTTT CASSESGRGRQPQHF - TRBV25-1 15 TRBJ1-5 -
TGTGCCAGCATGAGTGTCGGGAACACTGAAGCTTTCTTT CASMSVGNTEAFF - TRBV6-5 13 TRBJ1-1 -
TGTGCCAGCAGCTTAAACACTGGAAACACCATATATTTT CASSLNTGNTIYF - TRBV7-3 13 TRBJ1-3 -
TGTGCCAGCACCCTAGACAGCCCCACTGAAGCTTTCTTT CASTLDSPTEAFF - TRBV2 13 TRBJ1-1 -
TGTGCCAGCAGTCGGGACAGCGGAAACTATGGCTACACCTTC CASSRDSGNYGYTF TRBD1 TRBV2 14 TRBJ1-2 -
TGTGCCAGCAGCCAGGGGCCGGGACGACGTCGGGAGCAGTACTTC CASSQGPGRRREQYF - TRBV7-9 15 TRBJ2-7 -
TGTGCCAGCAGCTTGTTCGGGGGGGGTCAGCCCCAGCATTTT CASSLFGGGQPQHF - TRBV5-6 14 TRBJ1-5 -
TGTGCCAGCAGCTTCTGGCAGGGCGCCAATGAGCAGTTCTTC CASSFWQGANEQFF - TRBV5-8 14 TRBJ2-1 -
TGTGCCAGCAGCCAAGAAGGAGCAGGGGTCACTGAAGCTTTCTTT CASSQEGAGVTEAFF - TRBV3-1/TRBV3-2 15 TRBJ1-1 -
TGTGCCAGCAGCGTAGGAGACAGTTCCTACGAGCAGTACTTC CASSVGDSSYEQYF - TRBV9 14 TRBJ2-7 -
TGTGCTAGCAGCGTAGGGACAGGGAGGGAAGAGACCCAGTACTTC CASSVGTGREETQYF TRBD1 TRBV7-7 15 TRBJ2-5 -
TGTGCCTGGACCGACCGGCCAGGGGGATTCTATGGCTACACCTTC CAWTDRPGGFYGYTF TRBD1 TRBV30 15 TRBJ1-2 -
TGCGCCAGCAGCGCGGGTTCTGCTGGGGCCAACGTCCTGACTTTC CASSAGSAGANVLTF - TRBV4-1 15 TRBJ2-6 -
TGTGCCAGTCGGGGACAGAGGCATGAAAAACTGTTTTTT CASRGQRHEKLFF TRBD1 TRBV19 13 TRBJ1-4 -
TGCGCCAGCAGCCAAGGGCAGGGGATTGGGAACACTGAAGCTTTCTTT CASSQGQGIGNTEAFF - TRBV4-3 16 TRBJ1-1 -
TGTGCCAGCAGGCAGGGGACAGCAACTAATGAAAAACTGTTTTTT CASRQGTATNEKLFF TRBD1 TRBV7-2 15 TRBJ1-4 -
TGCGCCAGCAAGTCCGGGACTAGCGGACCGGTGCAGTTCTTC CASKSGTSGPVQFF TRBD2 TRBV5-1 14 TRBJ2-1 -
TGTGCCAGCAGCTTACTGGGGGGGACCGGGGAGCTGTTTTTT CASSLLGGTGELFF TRBD2 TRBV7-2 14 TRBJ2-2 -
TGTGCCAGCAGTTATTCGGGAGGGAGGGGTACGCAGTATTTT CASSYSGGRGTQYF TRBD2 TRBV6-5 14 TRBJ2-3 -
TGTGCCAGCAACCCGGACAGGGCTTTTGGTAATTCACCCCTCCACTTT CASNPDRAFGNSPLHF TRBD1 TRBV2 16 TRBJ1-6 -
TGTGCCAGCAGTTTTGTAGAGAGGGAAAAACTGTTTTTT CASSFVEREKLFF - TRBV28 13 TRBJ1-4 -
TGTGCCAGCAGCAACTTCGGACTAGCGGAAACGAGCTCCTACAATGAGCAGTTCTTC CASSNFGLAETSSYNEQFF TRBD2 TRBV6-6 19 TRBJ2-1 -
TGTGCCAGCAGCTACGGACAGGAGTTCTACGAGCAGTACTTC CASSYGQEFYEQYF TRBD1 TRBV7-2 14 TRBJ2-7 -
TGTGCCAGCACTGACAGGGGGCGGAACATTCAGTACTTC CASTDRGRNIQYF TRBD1 TRBV5-4 13 TRBJ2-4 -
TGTGCCTGGGAGGGGGGCCTGAGCAATCAGCCCCAGCATTTT CAWEGGLSNQPQHF - TRBV7-9 14 TRBJ1-5 -
TGTGCCAGCTCACCAAGATCACAGGCTACCTACAATGAGCAGTTCTTC CASSPRSQATYNEQFF - TRBV18 16 TRBJ2-1 -
TGTGCCAGCAGTCCCCGAAGTAGCGGGAGAGGGGACAATGAGCAGTTCTTC CASSPRSSGRGDNEQFF TRBD2 TRBV2 17 TRBJ2-1 once
TGCAGCGTGCGGACAGGGACTAATCAGCCCCAGCATTTT CSVRTGTNQPQHF TRBD1 TRBV29-1 13 TRBJ1-5 -
TGCAGTGCTAGAGATGAAGGAGACCAGTACTTC CSARDEGDQYF - TRBV20-1 11 TRBJ2-5 -
TGCGCCAGCAGTGAGTCGAAACTAGCGGGAGGCAATGAGCAGTTCTTC CASSESKLAGGNEQFF TRBD2 TRBV10-1 16 TRBJ2-1 -
TGTGCCAGCCAGACCGGACAGGGGTACGAGCAGTACTTC CASQTGQGYEQYF TRBD1 TRBV19 13 TRBJ2-7 -
TGCAGTGCTAATGAGGAGAGAGCAGATACGCAGTATTTT CSANEERADTQYF - TRBV20-1 13 TRBJ2-3 -
TGTGCCAGCAGCGGAGGGACTAGCGTGGACGAGCAGTACTTC CASSGGTSVDEQYF TRBD2 TRBV9 14 TRBJ2-7 -
TGTGCCACACAGGGGAGGTATAATTCACCCCTCCACTTT CATQGRYNSPLHF TRBD1 TRBV24-1 13 TRBJ1-6 -
TGTGCCAGTAGTATTGGGAGAAACACTGAAGCTTTCTTT CASSIGRNTEAFF - TRBV19 13 TRBJ1-1 -
TGTGCCAGCACTAGAATGGGGCATGGAACTAGCCGGAGCATGGAGACCCAGTACTTC CASTRMGHGTSRSMETQYF - TRBV7-9 19 TRBJ2-5 -